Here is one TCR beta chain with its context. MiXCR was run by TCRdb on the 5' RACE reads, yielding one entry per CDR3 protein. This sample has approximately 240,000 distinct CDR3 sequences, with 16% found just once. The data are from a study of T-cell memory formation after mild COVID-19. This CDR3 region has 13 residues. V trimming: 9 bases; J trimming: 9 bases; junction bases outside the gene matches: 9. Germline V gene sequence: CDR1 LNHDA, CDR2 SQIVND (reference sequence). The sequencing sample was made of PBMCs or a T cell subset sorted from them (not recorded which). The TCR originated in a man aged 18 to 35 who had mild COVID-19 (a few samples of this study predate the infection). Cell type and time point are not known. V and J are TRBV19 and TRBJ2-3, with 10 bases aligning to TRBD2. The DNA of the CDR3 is TGTGCCAGCGCGGGACTAGCGATTAGGACGCAGTATTTT. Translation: CASAGLAIRTQYF.